This paragraph covers one TCR beta chain sequence. This clonotype was observed at least ten times. Its target antigen remains unknown. Base qualities are not at hand, and no much larger clone is one base apart. This entry is derived from a study of identical twins (dated by TCRdb to 2016 to 2017). Context from the whole study: To test whether fetal clonotypes persist, this study deep-sequenced TCR alpha and beta repertoires from monozygotic twins, from unrelated adults of various ages, and from cord blood. Replicate twin experiments were performed at different times using different library preparation protocols to rule out contamination. General conclusions and limits of the study: Conclusions relied on cross-sectional statistical analysis, since the same donors could not be followed over many years. Invariant T cells such as MAIT and iNKT could partly confound zero-insertion analyses, although diverse VJ usage argued against such confounding for most clonotypes. Fewer insertions were carried by abundant cord blood beta clonotypes, a similar but weaker trend appeared in young adult naive repertoires, and no such trend appeared in memory repertoires. Compared with coincidental sharing between unrelated individuals, out-of-frame TCR alpha sequences shared between twins showed an excess of sequences with low generation probability. Out-of-frame TCR alpha sharing in monozygotic twins was systematically underestimated by recombination models, whereas sharing between unrelated individuals was in agreement with the recombination models. A weaker excess of twin sharing was found in beta out-of-frame sequences because the signal-to-noise ratio was lowered by fewer shared sequences.

Trimming at the junction amounts to 3 bases on V and 1 base on J, and the germline ends lie 14 bases apart. As encoded in the germline V gene, CDR1 is SGHRS while CDR2 is YFSETQ. Spanning cysteine to phenylalanine, the CDR3 consists of 17 amino acids. Left in the record is the CDR3 DNA by itself, 51 bases read in frame from the first base. All donors were healthy Caucasians. Three pairs of female monozygotic twins, all aged about 18 to 30 years, were included in the twin cohort. Positive isolation kits from Invitrogen were used to isolate the CD4+ and CD8+ T cell populations. The library came from 5' RACE. The listed sequencing device is Illumina HiSeq 2000. Template switching added a universal primer binding site, and the final cDNA carried a unique molecular identifier that allowed TCR cDNA molecules to be counted accurately. Specific primers in the conserved constant-segment region were used to synthesize first-strand cDNA for TCR alpha and beta chains. To control for contamination, every cDNA library was double barcoded, receiving both a SMART-Mk sample barcode and Illumina barcodes. TruSeq adapter sequences along with Illumina sample barcodes were introduced in two successive PCR steps. Sequencing of the TCR alpha and beta cDNA libraries was done on the Illumina HiSeq platform using custom primers. The source study handled its data this way. Raw reads were processed with MiGEC to extract unique molecular identifiers, and MiXCR was used to determine CDR3 positions. Recombination models were inferred per individual with the repgenHMM and IGoR tools using an EM algorithm. The analysis of shared clonotypes was done with the tcR package in R, with sharing normalized by the product of cloneset sizes. Out-of-frame nonproductive sequences were analyzed to study raw recombination free of thymic and clonal selection effects. The public reads were run again by TCRdb, first through fastp at Q25 and then through MiXCR, and only productive beta chains were kept. Rows with a matching CDR3 protein are joined into one entry that keeps the most common DNA and genes. The V and J calls and clone size are TCRdb's, not the authors'. The sample table shows under 350,000 distinct CDR3 sequences, and over 8.5% are seen once. The ten largest clones take up approximately 6.6% of the sample.

This sample was shared with a second study, whose subject was yellow fever vaccine responses in identical twins. The second source states: According to the authors, the vaccine-induced T cell response in identical twins seemed to be partly convergent and partly specific to each individual. In identical twins, the study followed T cell clones that responded to the vaccine with precision.

The sequence came from a woman between 18 and 30 years old in good health. This receptor chain uses TRBV5-1 and TRBJ2-6, and the D gene may be TRBD2, 5 bases matching. Sequencing was done on a sample of CD8+ T cells sorted from blood. The CDR3: CASSSREKRSGANVLTF. The DNA sequence follows: TGCGCCAGCAGCTCGAGGGAGAAGCGTTCTGGGGCCAACGTCCTGACTTTC.